The next 8 T cell receptor beta chains were all read from a single sample in a study of OX40 agonist ivuxolimab in advanced cancers. The data were produced by immunoSEQ multiplex PCR, yet TCRdb's version contains in-frame clones alone and is incomplete. The sample carries 16,000 or so clones, less than 90% recorded once. The sample consisted of CD4+ or CD8+ T cells sorted from blood, taken in a trial of the OX40 agonist ivuxolimab. The receptors derive from an adult with an advanced solid tumor such as melanoma, head and neck, liver or kidney cancer.

This clone appeared a single time. This rearrangement joins TRBV6-1 to TRBJ1-2; no reliable D call. CDR1 MNHNS and CDR2 SASEGT come from the germline V gene. Trimming cost V 7 bases and J 5 bases, with 14 bases left between them. The CDR3 has 13 residues. CDR3 region: CASKRDLGYGYTF. Written as DNA, the CDR3 is TGTGCCAGCAAAAGGGATTTAGGGTATGGCTACACCTTC.

V and J are TRBV4-2 and TRBJ2-3; D gene uncertain. Between the trimmed V and J ends, which lost 0 bases and 2 bases, there was a span of 9 bases. Germline assignment: CDR1 LGHNA and CDR2 YNFKEQ. The CDR3 loop spans 15 amino acids. CDR3 nucleotides: TGTGCCAGCAGCCAAGAATGGCTATACACAGATACGCAGTATTTT. Protein: CASSQEWLYTDTQYF.

The genes are TRBV5-1 and TRBJ1-4, with D possibly matching TRBD1 (5 bases). V was cut by 0 bases and J by 7 bases, with 10 bases left in between. The CDR3 is 14 amino acids. CDR1 and CDR2 from the germline V gene are SGHRS and YFSETQ. Here the CDR3 reads CASSLGGAAEKLFF. DNA of the CDR3: TGCGCCAGCAGCTTGGGAGGGGCTGCTGAAAAACTGTTTTTT.

V is TRBV7-9 and J is TRBJ2-7, with 11 bases aligning to TRBD1. V was pared by 5 bases and J by 7 bases, with 7 bases of the junction left unmatched. This CDR3 contains 14 residues. Germline V CDR1 and CDR2: SEHNR, FQNEAQ (reference sequence). CDR3 nucleotide sequence: TGTGCCAGCAGCACCGGGACAGGGGGTTGGGAGCAGTACTTC. The encoded protein is CASSTGTGGWEQYF.

V gene TRBV10-1 combines with J gene TRBJ2-3, with D possibly being TRBD1 or TRBD2 (5 bases each). V lost 2 bases, J lost 4 bases, and 25 bases lay in between. The CDR3 sequence is 19 residues long. Germline lookup yields CDR1 WNHNN and CDR2 SYGVQD (reference sequence). CDR3 sequence (DNA): TGCGCCAGCAGTGAGCTAGTTTTCTACGGGGCCTACGGGGCAGATACGCAGTATTTT. Encoded protein: CASSELVFYGAYGADTQYF.

The CDR3 reads CASSRPGNNYGYTF. Here the CDR3 DNA reads TGCGCCAGCAGCCGACCAGGAAATAACTATGGCTACACCTTC. The rearrangement uses TRBV23-1 and TRBJ1-2; D call uncertain. TRBV23-1 is designated an ORF whose function remains uncertain. V was clipped by 6 bases and J by 1 base, with 12 bases between them. The CDR3 loop spans 14 amino acids.

The sample holds one count of this clone. The genes are TRBV4-3 and TRBJ2-2; D is undetermined. This CDR3 has 16 residues. Germline V gene data show CDR1 as LGHNA and CDR2 as YSLEER. The V end was cut by 0 bases, the J end by 0 bases, with 8 bases between. In nucleotides, the CDR3 is TGCGCCAGCAGCCAAGATGAAGCTGCGAACACCGGGGAGCTGTTTTTT. Translation gives CASSQDEAANTGELFF.

The chain combines TRBV11-2 with TRBJ2-7, with D maybe TRBD1 (7 bases). The CDR3 length is 16 residues. Germline lookup yields CDR1 SGHAT and CDR2 FQNNGV. V lost 3 bases and J 1 base, leaving 16 bases between the germline ends. The CDR3 protein is CASSFLTGRSSYEQYF. In DNA, the CDR3 is TGTGCCAGCAGCTTCCTGACAGGGAGGAGTTCCTACGAGCAGTACTTC. Using reference TRBV11-2 and TRBJ2-7 for the parts outside the CDR3, the full variable domain is EAGVAQSPRYKIIEKRQSVAFWCNPISGHATLYWYQQILGQGPKLLIQFQNNGVVDDSQLPKDRFSAERLKGVDSTLKIQPAKLEDSAVYLCASSFLTGRSSYEQYFGPGTRLTVT.